The sequence of this T cell receptor beta chain was determined in a study of blood T cell repertoires in COVID-19. Those enrolled in Seattle joined during active infection and were followed longitudinally afterward. The authors' processing: Amplification of reference gene primers was used by the study to estimate nucleated cell counts. Sequencing was performed with immunoSEQ multiplex PCR; in TCRdb, only in-frame clones are kept and a portion is missing. V and J calls and clone size are as listed in that table; D and trimming were resolved from the DNA. This sample has roughly 380,000 clones, with around nine tenths found just once. The source material was peripheral blood. This TCR was recovered from an older woman with COVID-19, enrolled during active disease.

The CDR3, as DNA: TGTGCCAGCAGCCAAGCTGGAGCGGGGGGGCCCAGCACAGATACGCAGTATTTT. Its protein product is CASSQAGAGGPSTDTQYF. The gene calls are TRBV4-2 and TRBJ2-3, with TRBD2 matching over 10 bases. CDR3 length: 18 residues. Germline CDR1 and CDR2: LGHNA and YNFKEQ. V gave up 1 base and J gave up 0 bases; unmatched junction bases: 7.